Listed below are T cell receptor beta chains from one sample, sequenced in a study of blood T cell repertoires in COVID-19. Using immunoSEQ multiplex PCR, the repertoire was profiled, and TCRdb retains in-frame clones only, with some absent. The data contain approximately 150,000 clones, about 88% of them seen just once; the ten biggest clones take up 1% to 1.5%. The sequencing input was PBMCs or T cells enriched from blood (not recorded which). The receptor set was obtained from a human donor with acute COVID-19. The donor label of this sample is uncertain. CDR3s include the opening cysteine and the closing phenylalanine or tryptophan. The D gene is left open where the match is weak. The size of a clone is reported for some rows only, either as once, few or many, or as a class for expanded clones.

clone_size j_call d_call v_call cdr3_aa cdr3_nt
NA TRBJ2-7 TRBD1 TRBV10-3 CAISAEGASYEQYF TGTGCCATCAGTGCCGAGGGGGCCTCCTACGAGCAGTACTTC
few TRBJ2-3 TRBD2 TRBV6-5 CASSRTTSGTQYF TGTGCCAGCAGTCGGACCACTAGCGGTACGCAGTATTTT
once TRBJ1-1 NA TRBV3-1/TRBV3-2 CASSQSRETEAFF TGTGCCAGCAGCCAAAGCCGGGAGACTGAAGCTTTCTTT
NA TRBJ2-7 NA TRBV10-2 CASRGGQGPSYEQYF TGCGCCAGCAGGGGAGGGCAGGGGCCCTCCTACGAGCAGTACTTC
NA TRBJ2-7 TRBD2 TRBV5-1 CASSVTSGGAGAYEQYF TGCGCCAGCAGCGTCACTAGCGGGGGGGCGGGAGCCTACGAGCAGTACTTC
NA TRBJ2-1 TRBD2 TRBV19 CASSRTTSGGLHNEQFF TGTGCCAGTAGTAGAACGACTAGCGGGGGGCTTCACAATGAGCAGTTCTTC
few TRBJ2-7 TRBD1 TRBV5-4 CASSPDPGQGAGEQYF TGTGCCAGCAGCCCTGATCCGGGACAGGGGGCTGGAGAGCAGTACTTC
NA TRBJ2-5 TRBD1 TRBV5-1 CASSPGTVTQETQYF TGCGCCAGCAGCCCGGGGACAGTGACCCAAGAGACCCAGTACTTC
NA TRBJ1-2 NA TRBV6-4 CASRGVGDYTF TGTGCCAGCAGAGGGGTGGGTGACTACACCTTC
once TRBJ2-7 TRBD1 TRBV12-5 CASGLVLGTGSYEQYF TGTGCTAGTGGTTTGGTACTTGGGACAGGCTCCTACGAGCAGTACTTC
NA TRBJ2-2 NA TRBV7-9 CASSLLSGTGELFF TGTGCCAGCAGCTTACTCTCCGGGACCGGGGAGCTGTTTTTT
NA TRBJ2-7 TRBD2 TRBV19 CASSIGSGVSSYEQYF TGTGCCAGTAGTATAGGGAGCGGGGTCAGCTCCTACGAGCAGTACTTC
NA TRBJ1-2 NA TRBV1 CTSSLDRVRCLNYGYTF TGCACCAGCAGCCTCGACAGGGTCCGCTGCCTCAACTATGGCTACACCTTC
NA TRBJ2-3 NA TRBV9 CASSVGGEGDTDTQYF TGTGCCAGCAGCGTAGGGGGGGAAGGGGACACAGATACGCAGTATTTT
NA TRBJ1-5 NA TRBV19 CASSIGVQGGDQPQHF TGTGCCAGTAGTATAGGGGTTCAGGGAGGGGATCAGCCCCAGCATTTT